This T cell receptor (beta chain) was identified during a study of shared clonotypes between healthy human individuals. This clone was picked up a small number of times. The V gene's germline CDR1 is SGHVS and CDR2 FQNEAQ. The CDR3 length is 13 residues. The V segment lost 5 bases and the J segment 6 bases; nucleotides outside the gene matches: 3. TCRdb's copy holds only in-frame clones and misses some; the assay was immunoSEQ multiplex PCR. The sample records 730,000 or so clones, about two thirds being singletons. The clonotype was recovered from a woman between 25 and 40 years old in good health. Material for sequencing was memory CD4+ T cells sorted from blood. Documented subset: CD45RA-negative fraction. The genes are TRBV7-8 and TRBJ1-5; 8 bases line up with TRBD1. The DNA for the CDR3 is TGTGCCAGCAGCGGCGGACAGGGTCAGCCCCAGCATTTT. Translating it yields CASSGGQGQPQHF.